This T cell receptor beta chain was documented in a study of T cell responses to AZD1222 COVID-19 vaccine. The CDR3 loop spans 14 amino acids. Trimming cost V 5 bases and J 3 bases, with 13 bases left between them. Germline V gene sequence: CDR1 SGHVS, CDR2 FQNEAQ. Repertoires were generated with immunoSEQ multiplex PCR, while TCRdb's copy carries only in-frame clones and drops some. This sample has roughly 100,000 clones, with around nine tenths found just once. Study outcomes and limitations: Spike-specific TCR breadth rose after two AZD1222 doses, and depth rose as well. Clonal diversity may have been underestimated in mostly white British donors. Nearly half of the spike-specific TCRs reportedly recognize variant regions that carry no mutations.

Of note for this clone: The target antigen is unknown.

J is TRBJ1-2 and V is TRBV7-8, with D hard to call. The starting material was peripheral blood, obtained on day 0 of AZD1222 vaccination. This TCR derives from an adult in good health. The CDR3 nucleotides read TGTGCCAGCAGCCTGGCCACGGTAGACTATGGCTACACCTTC. It translates to CASSLATVDYGYTF.